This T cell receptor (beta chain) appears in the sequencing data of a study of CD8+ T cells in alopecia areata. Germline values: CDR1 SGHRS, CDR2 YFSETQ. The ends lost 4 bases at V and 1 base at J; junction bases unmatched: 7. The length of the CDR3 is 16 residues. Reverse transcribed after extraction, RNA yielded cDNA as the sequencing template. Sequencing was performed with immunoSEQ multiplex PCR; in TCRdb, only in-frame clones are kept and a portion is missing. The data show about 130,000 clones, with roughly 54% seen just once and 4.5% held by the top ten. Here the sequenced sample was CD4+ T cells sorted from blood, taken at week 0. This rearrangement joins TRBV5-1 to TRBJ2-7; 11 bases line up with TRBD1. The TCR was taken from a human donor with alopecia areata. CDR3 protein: CASSSNRDRGSYEQYF. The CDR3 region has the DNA TGCGCCAGCAGCAGCAACCGGGACAGGGGGTCCTACGAGCAGTACTTC. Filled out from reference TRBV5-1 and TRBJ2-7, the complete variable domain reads KAGVTQTPRYLIKTRGQQVTLSCSPISGHRSVSWYQQTPGQGLQFLFEYFSETQRNKGNFPGRFSGRQFSNSRSEMNVSTLELGDSALYLCASSSNRDRGSYEQYFGPGTRLTVT.